The 21 T cell receptor beta chains presented below share a single source sample, sequenced in a study of technical replicates of blood from several donors. Clones were sequenced by immunoSEQ multiplex PCR, and TCRdb holds only the in-frame ones, with some missing. This sample has about 80,000 clones, with around 90% found just once. The sample was T cells isolated from PBMCs. The source is a human donor in good health.

The chain couples TRBV30 to TRBJ2-1; D uncertain. There are 13 residues in the CDR3. Germline loops: CDR1 GTSNPN, CDR2 SVGIG (reference sequence). V was clipped by 4 bases and J by 2 bases, with 9 bases between them. CDR3 sequence: CAWKADPYNEQFF. DNA for the CDR3: TGTGCCTGGAAGGCGGATCCCTACAATGAGCAGTTCTTC.

CDR3 coding DNA: TGTGCCAGTAGTATCTCTCCCTATGGCTACACCTTC. Translated, it gives CASSISPYGYTF. J is TRBJ1-2 and V is TRBV19; D remains unclear. The germline V gene encodes CDR1 LNHDA and CDR2 SQIVND (reference sequence). The V end was cut by 3 bases, the J end by 4 bases, with 6 bases between. This CDR3 comprises 12 residues.

The chain links TRBV13 to TRBJ1-1, with D unresolved. This CDR3 is 13 amino acids long. Deletions cut 5 bases from V and 4 bases from J, with 11 bases between. The V gene's germline CDR1 is PRHDT and CDR2 FYEKMQ (reference sequence). The CDR3 coding sequence is TGTGCCAGCAGCGACCTAGAGGGCACTGAAGCTTTCTTT. Amino acid sequence: CASSDLEGTEAFF. Looking up the rest from reference TRBV13 and TRBJ1-1 gives the full variable domain: AAGVIQSPRHLIKEKRETATLKCYPIPRHDTVYWYQQGPGQDPQFLISFYEKMQSDKGSIPDRFSAQQFSDYHSELNMSSLELGDSALYFCASSDLEGTEAFFGQGTRLTVV.

The J gene is TRBJ2-7, the V gene TRBV28; D uncertain. Germline CDR1 MDHEN, CDR2 SYDVKM. This CDR3 spans 13 amino acids. V lost 5 bases, J lost 0 bases, and 8 bases lay in between. Here the CDR3 DNA reads TGTGCCAGCAGTCCCTCCAGCTCCTACGAGCAGTACTTC. This translates into CASSPSSSYEQYF.

The CDR3 DNA sequence: TGCGCCAGCAGCTTGGGAGGATACGAGCAGTACTTC. It translates to CASSLGGYEQYF. The chain carries TRBV5-1 and TRBJ2-7; no reliable D call. This CDR3 is 12 amino acids long. Per the germline V gene, CDR1 is SGHRS and CDR2 is YFSETQ. Trimming took off 0 bases at V and 4 bases at J, with 5 bases between the two ends.

The rearrangement uses TRBV27 and TRBJ2-7, with TRBD2 matching over 7 bases. V shed 6 bases, J shed 1 base, and the junction held 6 bases outside the gene matches. The V gene's germline CDR1 is MNHEY and CDR2 SMNVEV (reference sequence). This CDR3 region has 14 residues. CDR3 in amino acids: CASSPPGLSYEQYF. CDR3 nucleotide sequence: TGTGCCAGCAGCCCTCCGGGACTATCCTACGAGCAGTACTTC.

The chain is built from TRBV27 and TRBJ2-3; TRBD2 matches at 7 bases. The trim removed 3 bases at V and 3 bases at J, leaving 6 bases unmatched. This CDR3 comprises 15 residues. Germline V gene data show CDR1 as MNHEY and CDR2 as SMNVEV (reference sequence). CDR3 nucleotides: TGTGCCAGCAGTTTGCGGGAGCTAGCTACAGATACGCAGTATTTT. Its translation is CASSLRELATDTQYF.

The rearrangement links TRBV6-6 to TRBJ2-7; D gene unclear. Germline CDR1 is MNHNY and CDR2 is SVGAGI (reference sequence). The CDR3 is 11 residues long. Trimming cost V 4 bases and J 7 bases, with 8 bases left between them. The CDR3 coding sequence is TGTGCCAGCAGTTTACGTGAGGAGCAGTACTTC. Amino acids: CASSLREEQYF.

The chain is built from TRBV5-4 and TRBJ2-1; D call uncertain. V was clipped by 5 bases and J by 2 bases, with 5 bases between them. The CDR3 sequence is 12 residues long. The germline CDR1 and CDR2 sequences are SGHNT and YYREEE (reference sequence). The CDR3 sequence: CASRTTYNEQFF. CDR3 coding DNA: TGTGCCAGCAGGACAACCTACAATGAGCAGTTCTTC.

The J gene is TRBJ2-7, the V gene TRBV6-1; TRBD1 aligns across 7 bases. This CDR3 has 14 amino acids. Germline V gene data show CDR1 as MNHNS and CDR2 as SASEGT. Trimming removed 2 bases from V and 3 bases from J; junction bases left unmatched: 4. Here the CDR3 DNA reads TGTGCCAGCAGTGAAAGGGACAGCTACTACGAGCAGTACTTC. It is translated as CASSERDSYYEQYF.

V gene TRBV5-4 combines with J gene TRBJ2-3, with TRBD2 matching over 8 bases. This CDR3 spans 15 amino acids. Germline CDR1 SGHNT, CDR2 YYREEE (reference sequence). V gave up 6 bases and J gave up 3 bases; unmatched junction bases: 9. The CDR3 loop reads CASMWAGGSTDTQYF. CDR3 coding DNA: TGTGCCAGCATGTGGGCGGGAGGAAGTACAGATACGCAGTATTTT.

This chain links TRBV5-5 with TRBJ2-7; TRBD1 agrees at 9 bases. Germline-derived CDR1 and CDR2 are SGHKS and YYEKEE (reference sequence). Germline trimming cut 4 bases from V and 7 bases from J; bases unmatched to any gene: 12. CDR3 size: 15 residues. For the CDR3, the DNA is TGTGCCAGCAGCCTTCCGGGACAGGGAATTCGGGAGCAGTACTTC. Its translation: CASSLPGQGIREQYF.

The V and J genes are TRBV2 and TRBJ2-5; 14 positions match TRBD2. V was clipped by 3 bases and J by 4 bases; unmatched bases: 1. This CDR3 is built from 15 residues. The germline CDR1 and CDR2 sequences are SNHLY and FYNNEI. CDR3 nucleotides: TGTGCCAGCAGTGACGGACTAGCGGGAGGAGAGACCCAGTACTTC. Translated: CASSDGLAGGETQYF. Full variable domain (missing parts from reference TRBV2 and TRBJ2-5): EPEVTQTPSHQVTQMGQEVILRCVPISNHLYFYWYRQILGQKVEFLVSFYNNEISEKSEIFDDQFSVERPDGSNFTLKIRSTKLEDSAMYFCASSDGLAGGETQYFGPGTRLLVL.

V gene TRBV11-1 combines with J gene TRBJ2-1; 8 bases are a match to TRBD2. Trimming cost V 3 bases and J 4 bases; bases outside gene matches: 5. Per germline, CDR1 SGHAT and CDR2 FQDESV (reference sequence). CDR3 length equals 15 residues. This CDR3 reads CASSFGTSSYNEQFF. DNA for the CDR3: TGTGCCAGCAGCTTTGGGACTAGTTCGTACAATGAGCAGTTCTTC.

V usage is TRBV6-5 and J usage is TRBJ2-7, with 7 bases identical to TRBD1. Germline values: CDR1 MNHEY, CDR2 SVGAGI. With V trimmed by 0 bases and J by 5 bases, 7 bases remained unmatched. This CDR3 region has 15 residues. The CDR3 coding sequence is TGTGCCAGCAGTTACTCGACAGGGTTGGGAAACGAGCAGTACTTC. Its translation is CASSYSTGLGNEQYF.

V usage is TRBV5-1 and J usage is TRBJ2-1; tentatively, D is TRBD1 (5 bases). CDR1 and CDR2 (germline): SGHRS, YFSETQ. The CDR3 loop spans 15 amino acids. Trimming pared 5 bases from V and 4 bases from J, leaving 16 bases between. The DNA of the CDR3 is TGCGCCAGCAGAGGCGAAGGCCAGGGATACAATGAGCAGTTCTTC. As protein: CASRGEGQGYNEQFF. The full variable domain, in which reference TRBV5-1 and TRBJ2-1 provide the parts outside the CDR3, is KAGVTQTPRYLIKTRGQQVTLSCSPISGHRSVSWYQQTPGQGLQFLFEYFSETQRNKGNFPGRFSGRQFSNSRSEMNVSTLELGDSALYLCASRGEGQGYNEQFFGPGTRLTVL.

The chain couples TRBV25-1 to TRBJ2-3; a possible D gene is TRBD2 (5 bases). V shed 0 bases and J shed 5 bases, with 15 bases lying between them. This CDR3 region has 16 residues. CDR1 MGHDK and CDR2 SYGVNS come from the germline V gene. This chain's CDR3 is CASSEYGISGGDTQYF. DNA of the CDR3: TGTGCCAGCAGTGAATACGGAATTTCCGGAGGAGATACGCAGTATTTT.

J is TRBJ1-1 and V is TRBV25-1, with TRBD1 matching 10 bases. Germline V gene data show CDR1 as MGHDK and CDR2 as SYGVNS. This CDR3 region has 15 residues. The V gene end was trimmed by 4 bases and the J gene end by 4 bases; junction bases not matched to a gene: 6. The CDR3: CASSVSGTGATEAFF. For the CDR3, the DNA is TGTGCCAGCAGTGTATCCGGGACAGGGGCCACTGAAGCTTTCTTT.

The V gene is TRBV2, the J gene TRBJ2-6; D is ambiguous. Trimming took 1 base from V and 1 from J, leaving 8 bases between them. CDR3 length equals 16 residues. The germline CDR1 and CDR2 sequences are SNHLY and FYNNEI. The CDR3 is CASSEDWLSGANVLTF. The CDR3, as DNA: TGTGCCAGCAGTGAAGATTGGCTTTCTGGGGCCAACGTCCTGACTTTC.

This rearrangement joins TRBV14 to TRBJ1-5; 7 nucleotides line up with TRBD1. The CDR3 is made up of 16 amino acids. V trimming: 1 base; J trimming: 2 bases; junction bases outside the gene matches: 5. The germline CDR1 and CDR2 sequences are SGHDN and FVKESK. CDR3 sequence: CASSQGQGGGNQPQHF. CDR3 nucleotide sequence: TGTGCCAGCAGCCAAGGACAGGGAGGCGGCAATCAGCCCCAGCATTTT.

The J gene is TRBJ2-3, the V gene TRBV5-4; no clear D gene. This CDR3 has 15 amino acids. Trimming cost V 0 bases and J 4 bases, with 12 bases left between them. In germline, CDR1 is SGHNT, CDR2 YYREEE (reference sequence). The CDR3 nucleotides are TGTGCCAGCAGCTTGGCTAGAGCTACGGCAGATACGCAGTATTTT. This encodes CASSLARATADTQYF.